This entry describes one T cell receptor beta chain. This sample is drawn from a study of CD8+ T cells in alopecia areata. At the level of the study: The protocol delivered tofacitinib for 6 to 18 months, then withdrew it for 6 months.

Reverse transcription of extracted RNA yielded cDNA, which provided the sequencing template. Method: immunoSEQ multiplex PCR; TCRdb's copy keeps in-frame clones and lacks some. Of 120,000 or so clones in the sample, 58% were seen once. The treatment was: oral pan-JAK inhibitor, 5-10 mg twice daily. The source is a human donor with alopecia areata. Sample: CD8+ T cells sorted from blood, taken at week 4, from a patient treated with tofacitinib.

The CDR3 is CATSPSSGTQYF. The CDR3 DNA sequence: TGTGCCACCAGCCCTAGTAGCGGTACGCAGTATTTT. The chain is built from TRBV15 and TRBJ2-3; D is possibly TRBD2 (6 bases). Germline CDR1 is LNHNV and CDR2 is YYDKDF (reference sequence). Trimming removed 5 bases from V and 8 bases from J, with 11 bases in between. This CDR3 has 12 amino acids.